Below, 3 T cell receptor beta chains from the same sample are listed, as sequenced in a study of blood T cell repertoires in COVID-19. Profiling relied on immunoSEQ multiplex PCR, and the TCRdb table lists in-frame clones only, not all of them. Of some 220,000 clones in the sample, 80% were seen once. The sequencing sample was made of peripheral blood. These receptors were collected from a human donor in a cohort sampled during active COVID-19.

This clone is a singleton in its sample. The CDR3 protein is CASSGLAGAPVQFF. DNA of the CDR3: TGTGCCAGCAGCGGACTAGCGGGAGCTCCGGTGCAGTTCTTC. The chain recombines TRBV2 with TRBJ2-1, with 13 bases aligning to TRBD2. The CDR3 is 14 residues long. V was pared by 6 bases and J by 12 bases, with 8 bases of the junction left unmatched. Per germline, CDR1 SNHLY and CDR2 FYNNEI.

This clone occurred a few times. The rearrangement joins TRBV6-2 or TRBV6-3 to TRBJ2-7; 8 bases agree with TRBD1. The germline CDR1 and CDR2 sequences are MNHEY and SVGEGT. The CDR3 runs 16 residues. V trimming: 2 bases; J trimming: 2 bases; junction bases outside the gene matches: 8. The CDR3 DNA reads TGTGCCAGCAGTTACATCTGGACAGGGCGCACCTACGAGCAGTACTTC. Protein sequence: CASSYIWTGRTYEQYF.

V usage is TRBV18 and J usage is TRBJ1-1, with 10 bases lining up with TRBD1. Trimming cost V 4 bases and J 5 bases; bases outside gene matches: 4. The CDR3 spans 14 residues. Looked up from germline, CDR1 is KGHSH and CDR2 is LQKENI. The CDR3, as DNA: TGTGCCAGCTCACTGGACAGGGGGGGAACTGAAGCTTTCTTT. Translated, it gives CASSLDRGGTEAFF. The full variable domain, in which reference TRBV18 and TRBJ1-1 provide the parts outside the CDR3, is NAGVMQNPRHLVRRRGQEARLRCSPMKGHSHVYWYRQLPEEGLKFMVYLQKENIIDESGMPKERFSAEFPKEGPSILRIQQVVRGDSAAYFCASSLDRGGTEAFFGQGTRLTVV.